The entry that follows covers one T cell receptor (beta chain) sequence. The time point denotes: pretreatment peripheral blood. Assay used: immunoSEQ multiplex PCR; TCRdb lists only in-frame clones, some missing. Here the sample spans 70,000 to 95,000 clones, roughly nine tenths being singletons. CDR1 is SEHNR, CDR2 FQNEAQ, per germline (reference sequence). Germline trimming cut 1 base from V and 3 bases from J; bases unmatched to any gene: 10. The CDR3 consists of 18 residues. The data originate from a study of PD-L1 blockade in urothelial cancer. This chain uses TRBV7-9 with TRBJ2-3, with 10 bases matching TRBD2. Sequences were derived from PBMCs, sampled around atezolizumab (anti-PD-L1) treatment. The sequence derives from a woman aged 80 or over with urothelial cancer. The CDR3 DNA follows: TGTGCCAGCAGCTTAGGAGCGGGAGGGCCGATTGGGACAGATACGCAGTATTTT. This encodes CASSLGAGGPIGTDTQYF.